This TCR beta chain was identified during a study of shared T cell receptors in the human thymus. This table comes from immunoSEQ multiplex PCR, and its TCRdb copy is limited to in-frame clones, with some not included. The profile covers hundreds of thousands of clones, with around 87% appearing a single time and 0.0094% taken by the ten largest. This clone was seen a handful of times. This sample also belongs to another study, concerning human thymus T cells. This second report adds: Resections that were taken during corrective heart surgery supplied the thymus tissue. Related research found strongly overlapping thymic repertoires in unrelated individuals.

The source is a boy under two years old with a congenital heart defect. Sequenced: thymocytes.

Here the CDR3 DNA reads TGTGCCAGCATCAGGGGCTACTCTGGAAACACCATATATTTT. Translation gives CASIRGYSGNTIYF. The chain joins TRBV2 to TRBJ1-3; tentative D call: TRBD1 (6 bases). The V end was cut by 7 bases, the J end by 0 bases, with 10 bases between. Germline V gene lookup returns CDR1 SNHLY and CDR2 FYNNEI. CDR3 length: 14 amino acids.